The clone carrying this TCR beta chain was recorded a few times. What it binds is unknown. From the germline J gene comes the end of the CDR3, since the read stops 3 residues before it. This specimen belongs to a study of T cell clonality in common variable immunodeficiency. Study-level results: Compared with healthy controls, CVID subjects showed increased TCRbeta clonality, mostly in about a third. Fewer deletions and N-nucleotide insertions were reportedly seen in common variable immunodeficiency TCR beta sequences. Repertoire-complication correlations in CVID were limited by patient heterogeneity. Compared with controls, CVID subjects had fewer shared TCRbeta clones.

Of CVID subjects, some 15 were female and 29 male, mean age roughly 40. The method was immunoSEQ multiplex PCR; TCRdb's version includes in-frame clones alone and lacks a portion of them. The record shows approximately 21,000 clones for this sample, with no singletons present. This CDR3 is built from 17 residues. Between the trimmed V and J ends, which lost 4 bases and 3 bases, there was a span of 19 bases. Germline V gene sequence: CDR1 KGHSH, CDR2 LQKENI. This clonotype was sampled from a human donor with common variable immunodeficiency. The chain has TRBV18 and TRBJ2-4; maybe TRBD2 (7 bases). The sequenced sample consisted of peripheral blood mononuclear cells. CDR3 protein: CASSRMDGGAFKNIQYF. The DNA read from the CDR3 is TGTGCCAGCTCACGCATGGATGGGGGGGCCTTCAAAAACATT.